This TCR beta chain is drawn from a study of PD-1 blockade in classical Hodgkin lymphoma. On the study more broadly: Intravenous infusions of nivolumab 3 mg/kg reached patients every 2 weeks.

Only in-frame clones appear in the TCRdb table, and some are missing; sequencing was by immunoSEQ multiplex PCR. The profile covers roughly 24,000 clones, with around 80% appearing a single time and approximately 7.9% taken by the ten largest. Every patient relapsed after autologous stem cell transplantation, and brentuximab vedotin exposure varied. Study-wide results and caveats: Newly diagnosed patients reportedly had lower baseline TCR diversity than healthy donors. CD4+ but not CD8+ TCR diversity rose significantly by C4D1. There remain no defined causes for the repertoire differences, which possibly reflect disease activity or prior therapy.

Comment on this clone: The antigen is undetermined.

Sequenced material: peripheral blood mononuclear cells (PBMCs), taken before the second cycle of nivolumab. This receptor was obtained from a human donor with classical Hodgkin lymphoma.

This CDR3 is CASSINDRAGNQPQHF. DNA for the CDR3: TGTGCCAGCAGCATCAACGACAGGGCTGGCAATCAGCCCCAGCATTTT. The J gene is TRBJ1-5, the V gene TRBV21-1; the table's TRBD1 call for D was not verified on the DNA. TRBV21-1 is listed as a pseudogene. This CDR3 spans 16 amino acids.